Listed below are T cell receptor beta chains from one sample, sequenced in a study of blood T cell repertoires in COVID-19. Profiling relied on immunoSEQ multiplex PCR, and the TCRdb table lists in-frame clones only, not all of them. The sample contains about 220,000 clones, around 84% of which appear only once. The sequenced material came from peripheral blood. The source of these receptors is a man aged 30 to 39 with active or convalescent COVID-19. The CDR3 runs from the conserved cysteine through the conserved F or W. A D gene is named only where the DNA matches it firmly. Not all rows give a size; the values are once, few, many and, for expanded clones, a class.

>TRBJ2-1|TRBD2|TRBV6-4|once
CASSVLAGEEQFF
TGTGCCAGCAGTGTCCTAGCGGGAGAGGAGCAGTTCTTC
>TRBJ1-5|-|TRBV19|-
CASNPAAINQPQHF
TGTGCCAGTAACCCTGCGGCTATCAATCAGCCCCAGCATTTT
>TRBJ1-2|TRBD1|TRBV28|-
CASRAGQGVYYGYTF
TGTGCCAGCAGAGCCGGACAGGGGGTATACTATGGCTACACCTTC
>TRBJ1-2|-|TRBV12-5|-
CASGLVGGYGYTF
TGTGCTAGTGGTTTGGTAGGAGGCTATGGCTACACCTTC
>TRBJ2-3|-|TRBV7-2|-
CASSLAQSTDTQYF
TGTGCCAGCAGCTTAGCCCAGTCCACAGATACGCAGTATTTT
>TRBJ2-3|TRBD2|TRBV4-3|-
CASSQAGGSRTDTQYF
TGCGCCAGCAGCCAAGCAGGCGGGAGTCGCACAGATACGCAGTATTTT
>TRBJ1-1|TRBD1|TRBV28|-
CASNRGAKLGKTEAFF
TGTGCCAGCAACAGGGGCGCTAAGTTGGGGAAGACTGAAGCTTTCTTT
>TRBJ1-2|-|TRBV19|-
CASSQGLYGYTF
TGTGCCAGTAGCCAGGGACTCTATGGCTACACCTTC
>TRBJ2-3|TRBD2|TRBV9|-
CASSGGLAGPDTQYF
TGTGCCAGCAGCGGTGGACTAGCGGGGCCAGATACGCAGTATTTT
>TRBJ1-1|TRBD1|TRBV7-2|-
CASRMDRGTEAFF
TGTGCCAGCAGGATGGACAGGGGGACTGAAGCTTTCTTT
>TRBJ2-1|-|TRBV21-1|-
CASSKSISLAGECNEQFF
TGTGCCAGCAGCAAAAGTATAAGCCTAGCGGGAGAATGTAATGAGCAGTTCTTC
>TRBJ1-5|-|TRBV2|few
CASSGGPKGNQPQHF
TGTGCCAGCAGTGGGGGCCCGAAGGGCAATCAGCCCCAGCATTTT
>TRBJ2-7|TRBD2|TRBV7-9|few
CASRGSGSYEQYF
TGTGCCAGCAGAGGTAGCGGGAGTTACGAGCAGTACTTC
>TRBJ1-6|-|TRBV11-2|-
CASSRGLDSPLHF
TGTGCCAGCAGCCGGGGTTTAGATTCACCCCTCCACTTT
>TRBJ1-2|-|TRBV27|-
CASSSTSFRGYTF
TGTGCCAGCAGTTCTACATCCTTTCGGGGGTACACCTTC
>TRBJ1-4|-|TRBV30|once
CAGRSPQGISTNEKLFF
TGTGCCGGACGCTCCCCGCAGGGGATATCAACTAATGAAAAACTGTTTTTT
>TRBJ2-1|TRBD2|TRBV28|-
CASSSSGRASDEQFF
TGTGCCAGCAGTTCGAGCGGGAGGGCCAGCGATGAGCAGTTCTTC
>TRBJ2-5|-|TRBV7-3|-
CASSQGWETQYF
TGTGCCAGCAGTCAGGGTTGGGAGACCCAGTACTTC
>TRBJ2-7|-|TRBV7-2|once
CASSQDYTSYEQYF
TGTGCCAGCAGTCAGGACTATACATCCTACGAGCAGTACTTC
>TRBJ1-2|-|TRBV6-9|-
CASSYILRLDYGYTF
TGTGCCAGCAGTTATATTCTGAGGTTGGACTATGGCTACACCTTC
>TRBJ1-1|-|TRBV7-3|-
CASSPGQMNTEAFF
TGTGCCAGCAGCCCTGGACAGATGAACACTGAAGCTTTCTTT
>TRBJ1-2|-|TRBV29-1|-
CSVDPRTGYGYTF
TGCAGCGTTGACCCGCGAACAGGATATGGCTACACCTTC
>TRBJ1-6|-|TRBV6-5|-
CASSAGPDISPLHF
TGTGCCAGCAGCGCGGGACCTGACATTTCACCCCTCCACTTT
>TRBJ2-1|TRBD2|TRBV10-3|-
CAISGSGSVYNEQFF
TGTGCCATCAGTGGTAGCGGGAGTGTTTACAATGAGCAGTTCTTC
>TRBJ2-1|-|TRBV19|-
CASRVTGHNEQFF
TGTGCCAGCAGGGTGACTGGACACAATGAGCAGTTCTTC
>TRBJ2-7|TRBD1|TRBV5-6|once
CASSWDRGYEQYF
TGTGCCAGCAGCTGGGACAGGGGATACGAGCAGTACTTC
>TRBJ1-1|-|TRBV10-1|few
CASRRDSMNTEAFF
TGCGCCAGCCGGAGAGACTCCATGAACACTGAAGCTTTCTTT
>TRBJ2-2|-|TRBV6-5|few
CASSYSSGNTGELFF
TGTGCCAGCAGTTACTCGAGCGGGAACACCGGGGAGCTGTTTTTT
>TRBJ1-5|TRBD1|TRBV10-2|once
CASDPQGRNQPQHF
TGCGCCAGCGACCCACAGGGGCGCAATCAGCCCCAGCATTTT
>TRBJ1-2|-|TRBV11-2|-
CASSLGTGGPNRYGYTF
TGTGCCAGCAGCTTAGGCACGGGGGGCCCGAACCGTTATGGCTACACCTTC